The 5 T cell receptor beta chains reported below all come from one sample, sequenced in a study of CD8 T cells in ankylosing spondylitis. TCRdb re-called the 5' RACE reads with MiXCR, one entry per CDR3 protein. This repertoire shows about 33,000 distinct CDR3 sequences, roughly 13% found once; its top ten account for approximately 33%. The sequenced sample was synovial fluid, either unsorted or a sorted T cell fraction (not recorded which). These receptors originate from a male donor with ankylosing spondylitis.

V gene TRBV15 combines with J gene TRBJ1-4, with D uncertain. The CDR3 totals 16 residues. The germline V gene encodes CDR1 LNHNV and CDR2 YYDKDF (reference sequence). V dropped 2 bases and J dropped 9 bases, with 19 bases sitting between them. The CDR3 sequence: CATSRSGLDGGKKLFF. The CDR3 DNA reads TGTGCCACCAGCAGATCCGGACTCGACGGAGGGAAAAAACTGTTTTTT.

This clonotype was counted only a few times. The gene calls are TRBV20-1 and TRBJ1-2; a possible D gene is TRBD1 (5 bases). The CDR3 has 16 residues. The germline V gene encodes CDR1 DFQATT and CDR2 SNEGSKA (reference sequence). V lost 5 bases to trimming and J lost 3 bases, with 22 bases between them. CDR3 region: CSAQPPTGRNYYGYTF. CDR3 DNA sequence: TGCAGTGCTCAACCCCCTACAGGACGAAATTACTATGGCTACACCTTC.

The chain carries TRBV3-1 and TRBJ2-3, with TRBD2 identical over 9 bases. CDR3 length: 15 residues. Trimming took 4 bases from V and 9 from J; bases not matched to a gene: 11. The germline V gene has CDR1 LGHDT and CDR2 YNNKEL (reference sequence). CDR3 protein: CASSLSGGAGETQYF. The CDR3 DNA follows: TGTGCCAGCAGCCTTAGCGGGGGAGCGGGGGAAACGCAGTATTTT.

This clonotype was detected ten times or more. The V gene is TRBV28, the J gene TRBJ1-5; 7 nucleotides align to TRBD1. The J segment lost 9 bases and the V segment lost 5 bases, leaving 10 bases of the junction unmatched. CDR3 size: 14 residues. Germline-derived CDR1 and CDR2 are MDHEN and SYDVKM. CDR3: CASSDGQDQRPQHF. The CDR3 DNA reads as TGTGCCAGCAGTGATGGACAGGACCAACGGCCCCAGCATTTT.

The rearrangement links TRBV28 to TRBJ2-1; TRBD1 might be the D (5 bases). The germline CDR1 and CDR2 sequences are MDHEN and SYDVKM. The ends were cut back, 7 bases at V and 2 bases at J, with 12 bases in the middle. The CDR3 extends over 14 amino acids. The CDR3 region is CASIAGSPYNEQFF. In nucleotides, the CDR3 is TGTGCCAGCATTGCAGGGTCCCCCTACAATGAGCAGTTCTTC.